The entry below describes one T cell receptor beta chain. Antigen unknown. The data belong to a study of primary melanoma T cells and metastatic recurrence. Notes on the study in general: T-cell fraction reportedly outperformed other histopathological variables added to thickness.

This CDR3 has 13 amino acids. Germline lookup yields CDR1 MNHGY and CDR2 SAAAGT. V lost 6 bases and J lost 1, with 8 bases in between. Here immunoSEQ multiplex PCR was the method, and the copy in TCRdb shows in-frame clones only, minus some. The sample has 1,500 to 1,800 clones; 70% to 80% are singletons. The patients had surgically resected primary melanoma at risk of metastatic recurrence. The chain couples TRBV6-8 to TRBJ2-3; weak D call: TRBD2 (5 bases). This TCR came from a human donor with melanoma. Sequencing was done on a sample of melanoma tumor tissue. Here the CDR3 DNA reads TGTGCCAGCAGGAGGGCACGCACAGATACGCAGTATTTT. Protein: CASRRARTDTQYF.